The T cell receptor beta chain described here comes from a study of T-cell reconstitution after alpha-beta-depleted transplantation in children. The study's findings and limits: The high TCRbeta diversity at day 60 in some patients came from surviving recipient T cells and thymic progenitors. Reported findings indicate that, about two months after transplant, alpha-beta T cells came from several hundred expanded clones, which were derived from non-depleted graft cells. T-cell numbers and diversity one year post-transplant derived largely from freshly generated T cells.

J lost 0 bases, V lost 5 bases, and 3 bases had no gene match. The CDR3 runs 14 residues. Germline V CDR1 and CDR2: SGHRS, YFSETQ. This clonotype was seen only a few times. Its antigen is not known. Preparation of the TCRbeta library was carried out with unique molecular identifiers. MiXCR was run by TCRdb on the PCR reads, yielding one entry per CDR3 protein. The sample holds about 98,000 distinct CDR3 sequences, about 25% seen once. This TCR was sampled from a boy between 2 and 10 years old with acute lymphoblastic leukemia, due to receive a stem cell transplant. Sequenced here: PBMCs, sampled before TCRalphabeta/CD19-depleted stem cell transplant. The chain is built from TRBV5-1 and TRBJ2-3; 7 bases line up with TRBD1. Written as DNA, the CDR3 is TGCGCCAGCAGGCCGGGACAGAGCACAGATACGCAGTATTTT. This encodes CASRPGQSTDTQYF.